This paragraph covers one T cell receptor (beta chain) sequence. The specificity of this receptor is unknown. Base quality data are lacking; no much larger clone is found one base away. Patients with a history of autoimmune disease or receiving systemic immunosuppression were excluded from the trial. Peripheral blood for TCR sequencing was collected from all dose cohorts at baseline, on cycle 4 day 1, and on cycle 7 day 1. The samples were drawn from a first-in-human, open-label, multicenter phase I dose-escalation trial of ivuxolimab. The trial enrolled adults with locally advanced or metastatic head and neck squamous cell, hepatocellular, melanoma or renal cell carcinoma. Before TCR sequencing, CD4+ T cells and CD8+ T cells from peripheral blood were sorted into separate populations. The V end loses 6 bases and the J end loses 2 bases, and a stretch of 19 bases separates them. The cysteine opens and the phenylalanine closes a CDR3 of 16 amino acids. Only the CDR3 DNA is retained, 48 bases long and in frame from the first base. Looking up the germline V gene (reference sequence) yields CDR1 MNHEY and CDR2 SMNVEV.

This sample was included in a study of OX40 agonist ivuxolimab in advanced cancers. Notes on the research overall: Ivuxolimab was a fully human IgG2 agonistic monoclonal antibody targeting the costimulatory receptor OX40 (CD134). Intravenous ivuxolimab was administered to patients every 2 weeks at six dose levels: 0.01, 0.1, 0.3, 1.5, 3 and 10 mg/kg. Of the 50 or so patients in dose escalation, 19 had hepatocellular carcinoma, some 15 had melanoma, 9 had renal cell carcinoma and 9 had head and neck cancer. A male proportion of nearly 85% and a mean age of about 60 years, ranging from about 23 to 90, were recorded for the dose-escalation cohort. Prior anti-PD-1, anti-PD-L1 or anti-CTLA-4 therapy was permitted, and less than 45% of dose-escalation patients had received checkpoint inhibitors. Partial responses were achieved by three dose-escalation patients, of whom one had hepatocellular carcinoma and two had cutaneous melanoma. The point of sequencing TCRbeta in the periphery was to test whether ivuxolimab changed TCR sequence diversity and drove clonal T-cell expansion. The monotherapy dose-escalation portion (N ≈ 52 patients) of the phase I ivuxolimab trial is reported in the paper. Points the paper makes about the study in general: On average, CD8+ T cells showed more expanded clones than CD4+ T cells after ivuxolimab. At doses from 0.1 to 3.0 mg/kg, clonal expansion was seen in both CD4+ and CD8+ blood T cells between baseline and week 6. The antigen specificity of the peripheral T cells that underwent clonal expansion was not determined. Low levels of normalized T-cell clonal expansion were also seen in some patients who did not respond. In the 0.1-3.0 mg/kg groups, partial responders had among the lowest normalized peripheral clonal expansion, particularly in CD8+ T cells.

To sequence the TCRbeta CDR3 region, genomic DNA was isolated from the sorted cells. The immunoSEQ Assay was used for sequencing of TCRbeta CDR3 regions. The table was pulled from immuneACCESS by TCRdb, which kept in-frame rearrangements only. Such tables lose some clones; where checked, under half of the loss comes from unresolved V genes, and the rest has no known cause. In all, the sample holds roughly 51,000 clones, and about 89% of those were seen once. The ten largest account for about 1.4% of the sample. The specimen was CD4+ or CD8+ T cells sorted from blood, collected in a trial of the OX40 agonist ivuxolimab. The rearranged segments are TRBV27 and TRBJ1-2; possibly the D gene is TRBD1, per 5 matching bases. This clonotype originated in an adult with an advanced solid tumor such as melanoma, head and neck, liver or kidney cancer. In nucleotides, the sequence is TGTGCCAGCAGCCCAGCGGGGGGTGGCGGAAACTATGGCTACACCTTC. This gives the protein CASSPAGGGGNYGYTF.